Listed below are T cell receptor beta chains from one sample, sequenced in a study of cytotoxic CD8 clonotypes in ibrutinib-treated CLL. TCRdb's table, derived via immunoSEQ multiplex PCR, lists solely in-frame clones and lacks some. In the table there are about 35,000 clones, about 50% of which are singletons. This material consisted of PBMCs, taken before ibrutinib treatment. The origin of the receptors is a human donor with chronic lymphocytic leukemia. The conserved cysteine and the conserved F or W are not part of the CDR3 here.

length	V	CDR3
14	TRBV9	ASSAPGQTVTGELF
12	TRBV6-5	ASSSGSEGDTQY
13	TRBV2	ASSHEQGGRYGYT
12	TRBV7-8	ASSFTGAVQPQH
14	TRBV5-1	ASSLIGPSGTDTQY
12	TRBV7-8	ASSPPAQGGGYT
14	TRBV5-1	ASSLGDRTMNTEAF
14	TRBV5-1	ASSLETTGTNTEAF
13	TRBV6-5	ASTTRAGGTDTQY
15	TRBV28	ASSLLVWQLYTGELF
13	TRBV7-3	ASSPDRGGNYGYT
12	TRBV5-1	ASGSGTMNTEAF
13	TRBV2	ASSELGGLLDTQY
10	TRBV19	ASSIEGMPQH
14	TRBV2	ASIKGQGGLYYGYT
11	TRBV25-1	ASTNQGHAEAF
13	TRBV5-1	ASSPIQGTNEKLF
13	TRBV15	ATSRVGMSSYEQY
14	TRBV5-4	ASSLALAGLNYGYT
14	TRBV18	ASSPPYQIITDTQY
13	TRBV7-9	ASSPSAGWNTEAF
12	TRBV6-5	ASSRISLKTEAF
12	TRBV7-9	ASSFSTGGPEQY
12	TRBV6-1	ASRPTGGGQPQH
15	TRBV7-8	ASSLSGDGESNQPQH
10	TRBV7-6	ASSLVEGQPN
11	TRBV5-6	ASSLPGPETQY
11	TRBV18	ASSPDKRYGYT
11	TRBV6-1	ASSVGQVHEQY
14	TRBV15	ATSRVGDRRTYEQY
13	TRBV4-1	ASSHSVQVDQPQH
15	TRBV7-6	ASSTGLAGTTEDTQY
13	TRBV6-5	ASSPFLGGGTEAF
12	TRBV5-4	ASSRQGATETQY
12	TRBV6-5	ASSSGNHNQPQH
12	TRBV6-5	ASSETDIDNEQF
13	TRBV27	ASRPAYSHNTEAF
13	TRBV7-9	ASSFTSGWRGEQY
15	TRBV4-2	ASSQVLGQNSNQPQH
16	TRBV4-1	ASSQLPPGTSGAETQY
14	TRBV13	ASSFLGGLRNYGYT